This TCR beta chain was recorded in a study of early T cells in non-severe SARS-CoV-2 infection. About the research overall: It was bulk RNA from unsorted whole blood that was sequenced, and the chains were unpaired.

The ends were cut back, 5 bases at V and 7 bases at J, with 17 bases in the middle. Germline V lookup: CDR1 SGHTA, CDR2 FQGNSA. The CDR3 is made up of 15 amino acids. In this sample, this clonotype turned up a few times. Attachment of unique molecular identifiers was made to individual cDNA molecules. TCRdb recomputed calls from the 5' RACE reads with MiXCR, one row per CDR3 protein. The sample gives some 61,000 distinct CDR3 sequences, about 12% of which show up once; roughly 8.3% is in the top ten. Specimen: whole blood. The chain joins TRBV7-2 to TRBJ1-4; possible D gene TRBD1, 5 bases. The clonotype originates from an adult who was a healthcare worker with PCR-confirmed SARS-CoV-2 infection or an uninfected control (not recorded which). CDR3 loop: CASSKEGAGREKLFF. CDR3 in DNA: TGTGCCAGCAGCAAAGAGGGCGCAGGGCGTGAAAAACTGTTTTTT.